The 32 T cell receptor beta chains reported below all come from one sample, sequenced in a study of blood T cell repertoires in COVID-19. TCRdb keeps only in-frame clones here, not all; method: immunoSEQ multiplex PCR. The table records approximately 240,000 clones, roughly four fifths of them present only once. Specimen: PBMCs or T cells enriched from blood (not recorded which). The receptors derive from a woman aged 40 to 50 with acute COVID-19.

J is TRBJ2-4 and V is TRBV19; 8 nucleotides match TRBD1. The CDR3 totals 17 residues. The junction had 9 bases not matched to a gene; V was cut back by 5 bases and J by 0 bases. Germline assignment: CDR1 LNHDA and CDR2 SQIVND (reference sequence). CDR3 nucleotides: TGTGCCAGTAGTCCCGGGGACAGGACCTTAGCCAAAAACATTCAGTACTTC. It is translated as CASSPGDRTLAKNIQYF.

The J gene is TRBJ1-2, the V gene TRBV6-5; no reliable D call. The V gene's germline CDR1 is MNHEY and CDR2 SVGAGI. The V gene lost 0 bases and the J gene lost 0 bases, with 8 bases spanning the gap. This CDR3 comprises 15 residues. CDR3: CASSYSGRTNYGYTF. In DNA form, the CDR3 reads TGTGCCAGCAGTTACTCGGGCAGAACTAACTATGGCTACACCTTC.

The V gene is TRBV15, the J gene TRBJ1-3; tentative D call: TRBD1 (5 bases). The CDR3 is 16 residues long. CDR1 and CDR2 (germline): LNHNV, YYDKDF (reference sequence). Between the trimmed V and J ends, which lost 2 bases and 1 base, there was a span of 12 bases. CDR3 in amino acids: CATSRSRRESGNTIYF. The CDR3 nucleotides are TGTGCCACCAGCAGATCGCGCAGGGAATCTGGAAACACCATATATTTT.

The rearrangement uses TRBV19 and TRBJ2-1; D is possibly TRBD2 (5 bases). The CDR3 consists of 18 residues. The ends were cut back, 3 bases at V and 4 bases at J, with 22 bases in the middle. The germline V gene encodes CDR1 LNHDA and CDR2 SQIVND (reference sequence). The CDR3, as DNA: TGTGCCAGTAGTATTACCGGACCGGGTCGGACTTCATACAATGAGCAGTTCTTC. Residues: CASSITGPGRTSYNEQFF. Looking up the rest from reference TRBV19 and TRBJ2-1 gives the full variable domain: DGGITQSPKYLFRKEGQNVTLSCEQNLNHDAMYWYRQDPGQGLRLIYYSQIVNDFQKGDIAEGYSVSREKKESFPLTVTSAQKNPTAFYLCASSITGPGRTSYNEQFFGPGTRLTVL.

This chain links TRBV19 with TRBJ2-1, with D possibly matching TRBD2 (5 bases). Germline V gives CDR1 LNHDA, CDR2 SQIVND (reference sequence). V lost 7 bases to trimming and J lost 5 bases, with 33 bases between them. CDR3 length: 20 residues. The CDR3 sequence is CASKSSMVGFSDLLNNEQFF. The CDR3 nucleotides read TGTGCCAGTAAATCTAGTATGGTGGGGTTTAGCGACTTGCTAAACAATGAGCAGTTCTTC.

The V call is TRBV27, the J call TRBJ1-4; unclear D gene. The CDR3 is 14 amino acids. Trimming stripped 4 bases from V and 5 bases from J, with 11 bases between. Germline lookup yields CDR1 MNHEY and CDR2 SMNVEV (reference sequence). The CDR3 loop is CASSSLGSNEKLFF. DNA for the CDR3: TGTGCCAGCAGTTCGCTTGGGAGCAATGAAAAACTGTTTTTT.

V is TRBV19 and J is TRBJ2-2; 12 nucleotides agree with TRBD2. The length of the CDR3 is 15 residues. The germline V gene has CDR1 LNHDA and CDR2 SQIVND (reference sequence). The V and J ends lost 7 bases and 4 bases, in that order; junction bases with no gene match: 4. The CDR3 coding sequence is TGTGCCAGTACCCTACTAGCGGGGGGCACCGGGGAGCTGTTTTTT. This codes for CASTLLAGGTGELFF. The whole variable domain, remainder taken from reference TRBV19 and TRBJ2-2, is DGGITQSPKYLFRKEGQNVTLSCEQNLNHDAMYWYRQDPGQGLRLIYYSQIVNDFQKGDIAEGYSVSREKKESFPLTVTSAQKNPTAFYLCASTLLAGGTGELFFGEGSRLTVL.

The V gene is TRBV3-1 (or the pseudogene TRBV3-2), the J gene TRBJ1-3; D is uncertain. CDR3 size: 14 residues. The V end lost 3 bases, the J end lost 0 bases, and 6 bases lay between the germline ends. Per the germline V gene, CDR1 is LGHDT and CDR2 is YNNKEL (reference sequence). CDR3 DNA: TGTGCCAGCAGCCAGCGATACTCTGGAAACACCATATATTTT. This gives the protein CASSQRYSGNTIYF.

The table lists this clone with a count of one. The chain combines TRBV28 with TRBJ1-3, with unresolved D. V lost 2 bases and J 2 bases, leaving 10 bases between the germline ends. The CDR3 runs 15 residues. The V gene's germline CDR1 is MDHEN and CDR2 SYDVKM. CDR3 sequence reads: CASSLVGSTGNTIYF. CDR3 DNA: TGTGCCAGCAGTTTAGTGGGCAGCACTGGAAACACCATATATTTT.

The chain carries TRBV9 and TRBJ1-6; 7 nucleotides match TRBD1. There are 15 residues in the CDR3. Trimming took 4 bases from V and 6 from J; bases not matched to a gene: 7. CDR1 and CDR2 (germline): SGDLS, YYNGEE. As DNA, the CDR3 is TGTGCCAGCAGCTCAGAGACAGGGAGTAATTCACCCCTCCACTTT. It translates to CASSSETGSNSPLHF.

This clone was seen only a few times. J is TRBJ2-2 and V is TRBV7-3, with 10 bases lining up with TRBD2. The CDR3 is 15 residues long. Germline CDR1 is SGHTA and CDR2 is FQGTGA. Unmatched junction bases numbered 5, after V lost 5 bases and J lost 5 bases. CDR3 residues: CASSPSGGGTGELFF. The CDR3 DNA sequence: TGTGCCAGCAGCCCTAGCGGGGGCGGAACCGGGGAGCTGTTTTTT.

The chain couples TRBV13 to TRBJ2-7, with 7 nucleotides matching TRBD1. CDR1 and CDR2 from the germline V gene are PRHDT and FYEKMQ (reference sequence). The CDR3 runs to 14 residues. J gave up 3 bases and V 5 bases, and 7 bases lay outside the gene matches. CDR3 coding DNA: TGTGCCAGCAGCCCAACCGGGACAGACTACGAGCAGTACTTC. Its protein is CASSPTGTDYEQYF. Filled out from reference TRBV13 and TRBJ2-7, the complete variable domain reads AAGVIQSPRHLIKEKRETATLKCYPIPRHDTVYWYQQGPGQDPQFLISFYEKMQSDKGSIPDRFSAQQFSDYHSELNMSSLELGDSALYFCASSPTGTDYEQYFGPGTRLTVT.

This chain links TRBV21-1 with TRBJ2-5; the tabulated D call, TRBD2, remains unverified against the DNA. TRBV21-1 is deemed a pseudogene. The length of the CDR3 is 16 residues. The CDR3 DNA follows: TGTGCCAGCAGCAAAGTGGCGGGCAATACCCAAGAGACCCAGTACTTC. Its translation is CASSKVAGNTQETQYF.

The chain couples TRBV19 to TRBJ1-2; the match to TRBD1 covers 7 bases. The CDR3 is 14 amino acids. J gave up 2 bases and V 6 bases, and 6 bases lay outside the gene matches. CDR1 and CDR2 (germline): LNHDA, SQIVND (reference sequence). CDR3 sequence (DNA): TGTGCCAGTAGCACAGGGGCGACGAACTATGGCTACACCTTC. This translates into CASSTGATNYGYTF. The full variable domain, with the rest looked up from reference TRBV19 and TRBJ1-2, is DGGITQSPKYLFRKEGQNVTLSCEQNLNHDAMYWYRQDPGQGLRLIYYSQIVNDFQKGDIAEGYSVSREKKESFPLTVTSAQKNPTAFYLCASSTGATNYGYTFGSGTRLTVV.

The chain employs TRBV2 and TRBJ2-7; TRBD2 aligns across 7 bases. The CDR3 is made up of 12 amino acids. Germline CDR1 SNHLY, CDR2 FYNNEI. The trim removed 6 bases at V and 12 bases at J, leaving 11 bases unmatched. Here the CDR3 reads CASSARLASSYF. The CDR3 bases are TGTGCCAGCAGCGCTAGACTAGCTTCCTCGTACTTC.

This chain connects TRBV3-1 (or the pseudogene TRBV3-2) to TRBJ2-3; D is ambiguous. V was clipped by 3 bases and J by 2 bases, with 15 bases between them. The germline CDR1 and CDR2 sequences are LGHDT and YNNKEL (reference sequence). This CDR3 comprises 16 residues. The chain's CDR3 is CASSHRTQTLTDTQYF. The CDR3 nucleotides are TGTGCCAGCAGCCACCGCACACAGACCCTCACAGATACGCAGTATTTT.

The J gene is TRBJ1-1, the V gene TRBV18; TRBD1 might be the D (6 bases). Per germline, CDR1 KGHSH and CDR2 LQKENI. CDR3 length: 15 residues. Trimming stripped 6 bases from V and 5 bases from J, with 19 bases between. The CDR3 DNA reads TGTGCCAGCTCCCCAGTTACAGGGAAGCGGACTGAAGCTTTCTTT. Encoded protein: CASSPVTGKRTEAFF. Supplemented by reference TRBV18 and TRBJ1-1, the full variable domain reads NAGVMQNPRHLVRRRGQEARLRCSPMKGHSHVYWYRQLPEEGLKFMVYLQKENIIDESGMPKERFSAEFPKEGPSILRIQQVVRGDSAAYFCASSPVTGKRTEAFFGQGTRLTVV.

The gene calls are TRBV7-9 and TRBJ1-5; D is unclear. Between the trimmed V and J ends, which lost 5 bases and 6 bases, there was a span of 14 bases. Germline V gives CDR1 SEHNR, CDR2 FQNEAQ (reference sequence). The CDR3 runs to 14 residues. The CDR3 region is CASSPQGGSQPQHF. CDR3 DNA: TGTGCCAGCAGCCCACAAGGAGGAAGTCAGCCCCAGCATTTT.

The V call is TRBV6-2 or TRBV6-3, the J call TRBJ1-5; 9 bases are shared with TRBD1. Germline trimming cut 5 bases from V and 5 bases from J; bases unmatched to any gene: 4. The CDR3 is 14 amino acids. Germline V gives CDR1 MNHEY, CDR2 SVGEGT. The CDR3 nucleotides are TGTGCCAGCAGTAAGGACAGGGGCTATCAGCCCCAGCATTTT. Translating it yields CASSKDRGYQPQHF.

This chain links TRBV24-1 with TRBJ2-3, with TRBD2 matching 10 bases. This CDR3 is 15 amino acids long. Losses at the gene ends were 4 bases for V and 4 bases for J; bases not matched to a gene: 4. The V gene's germline CDR1 is KGHDR and CDR2 SFDVKD. CDR3 amino acids: CATSDPSGGADTQYF. The CDR3 coding sequence is TGTGCCACCAGTGACCCAAGCGGGGGGGCAGATACGCAGTATTTT.

This clone occurred once. The chain links TRBV7-9 to TRBJ2-7; D not resolved. Germline V gene sequence: CDR1 SEHNR, CDR2 FQNEAQ (reference sequence). CDR3 length: 13 amino acids. V lost 5 bases and J 1 base, leaving 9 bases between the germline ends. The CDR3: CASSRAASYEQYF. CDR3 coding DNA: TGTGCCAGCAGCCGAGCCGCATCCTACGAGCAGTACTTC.

This clone was counted once. The chain employs TRBV28 and TRBJ1-1; D remains unclear. V lost 3 bases, J lost 1 base, and 9 bases lay in between. The length of the CDR3 is 14 residues. Germline loops: CDR1 MDHEN, CDR2 SYDVKM. CDR3 sequence (DNA): TGTGCCAGCAGTTTCCTGGAGGGGAACACTGAAGCTTTCTTT. This sequence encodes CASSFLEGNTEAFF. Full variable domain (outside the CDR3, taken from reference TRBV28 and TRBJ1-1): DVKVTQSSRYLVKRTGEKVFLECVQDMDHENMFWYRQDPGLGLRLIYFSYDVKMKEKGDIPEGYSVSREKKERFSLILESASTNQTSMYLCASSFLEGNTEAFFGQGTRLTVV.

The chain links TRBV7-9 to TRBJ2-3; 7 bases match TRBD2. The ends lost 10 bases at V and 3 bases at J; junction bases unmatched: 10. Germline CDR1 is SEHNR and CDR2 is FQNEAQ (reference sequence). The CDR3 is 14 amino acids. DNA of the CDR3: TGTGCCAATCACCGCGGGAGTGAGACAGATACGCAGTATTTT. Translation: CANHRGSETDTQYF.

This clone was picked up a small number of times. The V call is TRBV4-2, the J call TRBJ1-2; D possibly corresponds to TRBD1 (5 bases). Germline loops: CDR1 LGHNA, CDR2 YNFKEQ. Between the trimmed V and J ends, which lost 0 bases and 1 base, there was a span of 12 bases. This CDR3 is 16 amino acids long. The CDR3 DNA reads TGTGCCAGCAGCCAAGACACAGGAAGTAATAACTATGGCTACACCTTC. Its translation is CASSQDTGSNNYGYTF.

This clone has just a few counts. J is TRBJ1-2 and V is TRBV4-3; TRBD1 matches at 7 bases. J gave up 7 bases and V 0 bases, and 8 bases lay outside the gene matches. Germline V CDR1 and CDR2: LGHNA, YSLEER. The CDR3 sequence is 15 residues long. CDR3 sequence reads: CASSQDSGQATGYTF. The CDR3 DNA reads as TGCGCCAGCAGCCAAGATTCAGGACAGGCGACTGGCTACACCTTC.

The CDR3 sequence is CASSIGGGRNYGYTF. The DNA for the CDR3 is TGTGCCAGTAGTATAGGAGGTGGCAGAAACTATGGCTACACCTTC. The rearrangement links TRBV19 to TRBJ1-2; D gene ambiguous. Deletions cut 1 base from V and 2 bases from J, with 11 bases between. CDR1 and CDR2 from the germline V gene are LNHDA and SQIVND (reference sequence). The CDR3 covers 15 residues. Full variable domain (rest looked up from reference TRBV19 and TRBJ1-2): DGGITQSPKYLFRKEGQNVTLSCEQNLNHDAMYWYRQDPGQGLRLIYYSQIVNDFQKGDIAEGYSVSREKKESFPLTVTSAQKNPTAFYLCASSIGGGRNYGYTFGSGTRLTVV.

The chain couples TRBV7-9 to TRBJ1-1, with 8 bases that match TRBD1. Losses at the gene ends were 5 bases for V and 3 bases for J; bases not matched to a gene: 11. Germline V gene sequence: CDR1 SEHNR, CDR2 FQNEAQ (reference sequence). This CDR3 spans 16 amino acids. This CDR3 reads CASSPPGQVKDTEAFF. CDR3 bases: TGTGCCAGCAGCCCCCCGGGACAGGTGAAGGACACTGAAGCTTTCTTT.

The chain is built from TRBV3-1 (or the pseudogene TRBV3-2) and TRBJ1-6; 8 nucleotides align to TRBD1. The germline gives CDR1 LGHDT, CDR2 YNNKEL (reference sequence). The CDR3 totals 15 residues. The ends lost 1 base at V and 10 bases at J; junction bases unmatched: 6. The CDR3 protein is CASSQVWTGNSPLHF. Here the CDR3 DNA reads TGTGCCAGCAGCCAAGTTTGGACAGGGAACTCACCCCTCCACTTT.

This clone was observed a few times. V gene TRBV9 combines with J gene TRBJ2-5; weak D call: TRBD1 (5 bases). Trimming shortened V by 3 bases and J by 5 bases, and 17 bases separated the two germline ends. The CDR3 covers 15 residues. Germline-derived CDR1 and CDR2 are SGDLS and YYNGEE. CDR3 loop: CASSATTGSGETQYF. The CDR3 nucleotides are TGTGCCAGCAGCGCAACTACGGGCTCAGGGGAGACCCAGTACTTC.

The chain recombines TRBV10-3 with TRBJ2-3; 11 bases match TRBD2. Per germline, CDR1 ENHRY and CDR2 SYGVKD. V trimming: 6 bases; J trimming: 9 bases; junction bases outside the gene matches: 20. The CDR3 has 18 residues. DNA of the CDR3: TGTGCCATCAGCCCCTGGCCGGCTAGCGGGGGGCGGGAGGCGACGCAGTATTTT. Translation: CAISPWPASGGREATQYF.

The chain recombines TRBV6-5 with TRBJ1-1, with 12 bases matching TRBD1. This CDR3 comprises 14 residues. The V gene end was trimmed by 6 bases and the J gene end by 5 bases; junction bases not matched to a gene: 4. From germline, CDR1 is MNHEY and CDR2 SVGAGI. The CDR3 bases are TGTGCCAGCAGGGGACAGGGGGCGGGAACTGAAGCTTTCTTT. This sequence encodes CASRGQGAGTEAFF.

This clone was seen once. The chain couples TRBV6-6 to TRBJ2-3, with 8 bases fitting TRBD2. The CDR3 extends over 14 amino acids. Unmatched junction bases numbered 3, after V lost 6 bases and J lost 1 base. The germline V gene has CDR1 MNHNY and CDR2 SVGAGI (reference sequence). The CDR3, as DNA: TGTGCCAGCAGAGCGGGAGTGGGCACAGATACGCAGTATTTT. Its protein is CASRAGVGTDTQYF.